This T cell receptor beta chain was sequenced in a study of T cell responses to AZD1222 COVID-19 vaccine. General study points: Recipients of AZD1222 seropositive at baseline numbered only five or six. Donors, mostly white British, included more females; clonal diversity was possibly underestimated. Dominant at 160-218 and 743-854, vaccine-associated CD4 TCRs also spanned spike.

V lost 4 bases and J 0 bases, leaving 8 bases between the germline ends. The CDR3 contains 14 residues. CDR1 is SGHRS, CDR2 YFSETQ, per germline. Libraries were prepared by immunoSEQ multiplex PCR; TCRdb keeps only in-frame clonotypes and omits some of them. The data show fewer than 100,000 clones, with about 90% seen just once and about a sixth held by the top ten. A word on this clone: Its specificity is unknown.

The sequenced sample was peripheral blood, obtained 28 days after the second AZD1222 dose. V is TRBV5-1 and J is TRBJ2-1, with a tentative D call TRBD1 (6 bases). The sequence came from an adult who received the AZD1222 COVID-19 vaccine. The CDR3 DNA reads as TGCGCCAGCAGCGTGGACAGCTCCTACAATGAGCAGTTCTTC. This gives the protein CASSVDSSYNEQFF.